A single sample gave rise to the 2 T cell receptor beta chains below, sequenced in a study of STAT5B mutations in CD4+ large granular lymphocyte leukemia. Method: immunoSEQ multiplex PCR; TCRdb's copy keeps in-frame clones and lacks some. This sample yields 30,000 to 35,000 clones, of which about 85% are seen a single time; around 3.3% belongs to the top ten. The sequenced sample was CD4+ T cells from blood buffy coats. These TCRs come from a human donor in good health.

V is TRBV19 and J is TRBJ2-7; D gene uncertain. This CDR3 is 13 amino acids long. Deletions cut 5 bases from V and 6 bases from J, with 14 bases between. Germline V gene sequence: CDR1 LNHDA, CDR2 SQIVND (reference sequence). The CDR3 loop reads CASSPRAVGEQYF. CDR3 DNA sequence: TGTGCCAGTAGTCCTCGGGCCGTTGGCGAGCAGTACTTC.

The chain employs TRBV5-4 and TRBJ2-1; the match to TRBD2 covers 9 bases. Unmatched junction bases numbered 7, after V lost 0 bases and J lost 3 bases. The CDR3 totals 17 residues. Germline lookup yields CDR1 SGHNT and CDR2 YYREEE (reference sequence). In DNA form, the CDR3 reads TGTGCCAGCAGCTTGGGCTCGGGTAGCGGGAGCTACAATGAGCAGTTCTTC. This codes for CASSLGSGSGSYNEQFF.